The 26 T cell receptor beta chains presented below share a single source sample, sequenced in a study (dated by TCRdb to the mid-2010s). CD4+CD25+CD127-/low cells were isolated as Tregs. Libraries were made using 5' RACE. The data were produced on an Illumina MiSeq. TCRdb reran the public reads through fastp at Q25 and MiXCR, keeping productive beta chains. Duplicate CDR3 protein sequences are folded into a single record with the most common DNA and genes. The sample has approximately 40,000 distinct CDR3 sequences on record, roughly 21% of them singletons. Approximately 4.1% of the sample is in the top ten clones. The material sequenced was Tregs sorted from blood. Receptors were obtained from a female donor with breast cancer.

The genes are TRBV4-1 and TRBJ2-7; 7 bases agree with TRBD1. V trimming: 4 bases; J trimming: 3 bases; junction bases outside the gene matches: 6. Germline CDR1 reads MGHRA; CDR2 reads YSYEKL. The CDR3 is 14 amino acids. The CDR3 sequence: CASSPGAGGYEQYF. CDR3 sequence (DNA): TGCGCCAGCAGCCCCGGGGCAGGGGGCTACGAGCAGTACTTC.

Sample share makes this clonotype medium-sized. The chain uses TRBV7-9 and TRBJ1-1, with TRBD1 as a possible D gene (6 bases). Trimming removed 1 base from V and 4 bases from J, with 7 bases in between. The CDR3 extends over 13 amino acids. The germline CDR1 and CDR2 sequences are SEHNR and FQNEAQ (reference sequence). CDR3 bases: TGTGCCAGCAGCTTAGACAGGGCCACTGAAGCTTTCTTT. Residues: CASSLDRATEAFF.

The chain recombines TRBV4-3 with TRBJ2-6; D assignment may be TRBD1 or TRBD2 (6 bases each). With 1 base removed from V and 2 bases from J, the gap between germline ends came to 9 bases. The CDR3 runs to 16 residues. CDR1 is LGHNA and CDR2 is YSLEER in the germline V gene. The CDR3 here is CASSQVEGAGANVLTF. CDR3 nucleotide sequence: TGCGCCAGCAGCCAAGTGGAGGGGGCTGGGGCCAACGTCCTGACTTTC.

This chain connects TRBV7-8 to TRBJ2-7, with 9 bases lining up with TRBD1. The CDR3 has 13 amino acids. V was clipped by 3 bases and J by 6 bases; unmatched bases: 3. Germline assignment: CDR1 SGHVS and CDR2 FQNEAQ. The CDR3 DNA reads as TGTGCCAGCAGCTTTGGGACAGGGACCGAGCAGTACTTC. The encoded protein is CASSFGTGTEQYF.

Comments on this clonotype: A much larger clone lies one base from this, so it may be a read error. The genes are TRBV6-5 and TRBJ1-3; D is uncertain. Germline V CDR1 and CDR2: MNHEY, SVGAGI. This CDR3 region has 14 residues. V was cut by 6 bases and J by 1 base, with 10 bases left in between. The CDR3 DNA sequence: TGTGCCAGCAGCCGCGGAGAGTCTGGAAACACCATATATTTT. Its translation is CASSRGESGNTIYF.

The chain employs TRBV27 and TRBJ2-7; D gene unclear. This CDR3 region has 12 residues. Germline CDR1 is MNHEY and CDR2 is SMNVEV (reference sequence). Trimming left V 5 bases short and J 3 bases short, with 8 bases between. The CDR3, as DNA: TGTGCCAGCAGTGAGACCCGCTACGAGCAGTACTTC. Its translation is CASSETRYEQYF.

The sample holds many counts of this clonotype. The chain has TRBV27 and TRBJ2-7; D is tentatively TRBD1 or TRBD2 (5 bases each). The CDR3 totals 13 residues. Trimming pared 3 bases from V and 3 bases from J, leaving 9 bases between. The germline V gene has CDR1 MNHEY and CDR2 SMNVEV (reference sequence). The CDR3 protein is CASSLRGVYEQYF. CDR3 sequence (DNA): TGTGCCAGCAGTTTGAGAGGGGTCTACGAGCAGTACTTC.

The chain uses TRBV5-1 and TRBJ1-4; D remains unclear. Trimming took off 1 base at V and 2 bases at J, with 6 bases between the two ends. The germline V gene has CDR1 SGHRS and CDR2 YFSETQ. This CDR3 comprises 14 residues. Here the CDR3 DNA reads TGCGCCAGCAGCTTGATAGGGACTAATGAAAAACTGTTTTTT. It is translated as CASSLIGTNEKLFF.

This clonotype showed up just a few times. This rearrangement joins TRBV7-9 to TRBJ2-2; D gene ambiguous. Germline CDR1 reads SEHNR; CDR2 reads FQNEAQ (reference sequence). V was clipped by 0 bases and J by 3 bases, with 8 bases between them. The CDR3 totals 15 residues. CDR3 nucleotide sequence: TGTGCCAGCAGCTTAGCGAAACTGGACACCGGGGAGCTGTTTTTT. It codes for CASSLAKLDTGELFF.

The sample holds a few counts of this clonotype. This chain uses TRBV6-5 with TRBJ1-2; no clear D. In germline, CDR1 is MNHEY, CDR2 SVGAGI. The ends were cut back, 4 bases at V and 7 bases at J, with 13 bases in the middle. The CDR3 runs to 13 residues. This CDR3 reads CASSSNARSGYTF. In nucleotides, the CDR3 is TGTGCCAGCAGTTCTAACGCAAGAAGTGGCTACACCTTC.

For this clonotype: It is likely a read error, because the conserved phenylalanine at the end of the CDR3 is missing. This chain joins TRBV20-1 and TRBJ1-1; D may be TRBD1 (6 bases). The CDR3 is 14 residues long. The germline V gene has CDR1 DFQATT and CDR2 SNEGSKA (reference sequence). Trimming pared 5 bases from V and 3 bases from J, leaving 16 bases between. CDR3 in amino acids: CSAPSGGRDTEAFL. The DNA for the CDR3 is TGCAGTGCTCCCTCCGGGGGCCGGGACACTGAAGCTTTCCTT.

This clonotype has a count of ten or more. CDR3 loop: CASSFFGDPQETQYF. CDR3 in DNA: TGTGCCAGCAGCTTTTTCGGGGATCCGCAAGAGACCCAGTACTTC. The rearrangement joins TRBV7-3 to TRBJ2-5; D may be TRBD2 (5 bases). The CDR3 covers 15 residues. Germline V gives CDR1 SGHTA, CDR2 FQGTGA. The V and J ends lost 3 bases and 2 bases respectively, with 13 bases between them.

The V and J genes are TRBV20-1 and TRBJ1-6; D might be TRBD1 (5 bases). This CDR3 has 13 residues. Germline V gene lookup returns CDR1 DFQATT and CDR2 SNEGSKA (reference sequence). The V end lost 5 bases, the J end lost 7 bases, and 12 bases lay between the germline ends. CDR3 sequence: CSAEGLLNSPLHF. DNA for the CDR3: TGCAGTGCTGAGGGGCTTCTGAATTCACCCCTCCACTTT.

This clonotype was detected many times. The chain links TRBV20-1 to TRBJ2-2, with TRBD2 as a possible D gene (6 bases). The CDR3 has 14 amino acids. V was clipped by 1 base and J by 4 bases, with 10 bases between them. Germline V gene data show CDR1 as DFQATT and CDR2 as SNEGSKA (reference sequence). CDR3 in DNA: TGCAGTGCTAGAGGTGGGACTCTCACCGGGGAGCTGTTTTTT. This gives the protein CSARGGTLTGELFF.

This clonotype was found many times. V and J are TRBV12-3 or TRBV12-4 and TRBJ1-2; 7 bases map to TRBD1. The trim removed 5 bases at V and 2 bases at J, leaving 5 bases unmatched. This CDR3 contains 14 residues. The CDR3 region has the DNA TGTGCCAGCAGTCCAGGGACAGCAAACTATGGCTACACCTTC. It yields the protein CASSPGTANYGYTF.

The rearrangement uses TRBV28 and TRBJ1-5, with D maybe TRBD1 (6 bases). This CDR3 has 12 amino acids. Germline V gene data show CDR1 as MDHEN and CDR2 as SYDVKM. Between the trimmed V and J ends, which lost 4 bases and 9 bases, there was a span of 10 bases. Here the CDR3 DNA reads TGTGCCAGCAGTTCTCAGGGGATGCCCCAGCATTTT. This encodes CASSSQGMPQHF.

This clonotype was observed at least ten times. The chain combines TRBV7-2 with TRBJ2-4; 8 bases line up with TRBD2. CDR1 is SGHTA, CDR2 FQGNSA, per germline. With 5 bases clipped from V and 9 bases from J, the junction kept 0 bases outside the gene matches. The CDR3 is 11 residues long. For the CDR3, the DNA is TGTGCCAGCAGCCGGGGGGGCATTCAGTACTTC. Translation: CASSRGGIQYF.

The chain has TRBV6-6 and TRBJ2-7, with TRBD2 as a possible D gene (5 bases). Trimming shortened V by 6 bases and J by 5 bases, and 23 bases separated the two germline ends. Germline V gene data show CDR1 as MNHNY and CDR2 as SVGAGI (reference sequence). The CDR3 has 16 residues. The CDR3: CASSYASALVSDEQYF. Written as DNA, the CDR3 is TGTGCCAGCAGCTACGCGTCGGCCCTAGTTAGCGACGAGCAGTACTTC.

This clonotype is judged medium-sized (0.01 to 0.1%). This chain uses TRBV4-1 with TRBJ2-1, with 8 bases matching TRBD1. With 4 bases clipped from V and 6 bases from J, the junction kept 5 bases outside the gene matches. The germline V gene encodes CDR1 MGHRA and CDR2 YSYEKL. There are 14 residues in the CDR3. CDR3 sequence (DNA): TGCGCCAGCAGCCGGACTCAGGGGGCCAATGAGCAGTTCTTC. Its translation: CASSRTQGANEQFF.

For this clonotype: This could be a read error, since a much larger clone is one nucleotide away. The rearrangement links TRBV6-5 to TRBJ2-1; D may be TRBD1 (5 bases). From germline, CDR1 is MNHEY and CDR2 SVGAGI. This CDR3 spans 13 amino acids. The CDR3 nucleotides are TGTGCCGGCAGTTCCGACAGCCACAATGAGCAGTTCTTC. Residues: CAGSSDSHNEQFF.

V is TRBV4-1 and J is TRBJ1-3; a possible D gene is TRBD1 (5 bases). The germline V gene has CDR1 MGHRA and CDR2 YSYEKL. V was shortened by 1 base and J by 3 bases, with 10 bases between the two germline ends. The CDR3 totals 15 residues. The CDR3 spells CASSQGQSYGNTIYF. CDR3 DNA sequence: TGCGCCAGCAGCCAAGGACAGTCGTATGGAAACACCATATATTTT.

This clonotype was recorded at least ten times. The gene calls are TRBV20-1 and TRBJ2-7, with TRBD1 as a possible D gene (6 bases). Per the germline V gene, CDR1 is DFQATT and CDR2 is SNEGSKA (reference sequence). V lost 3 bases, J lost 4 bases, and 10 bases lay in between. This CDR3 is 12 amino acids long. CDR3 region: CSARSQGYEQYF. Here the CDR3 DNA reads TGCAGTGCTAGGTCACAGGGTTACGAGCAGTACTTC.

As to this clonotype: A much larger clone is a single base away; this may be a read error. The chain uses TRBV10-3 and TRBJ2-1, with D possibly being TRBD2 (6 bases). Germline CDR1 ENHRY, CDR2 SYGVKD. The CDR3 loop spans 16 amino acids. The CDR3 sequence: CAIGDPLTEGDNEQFF. DNA of the CDR3: TGTGCCATCGGTGACCCTTTAACGGAGGGTGACAATGAGCAGTTCTTC.

The rearrangement links TRBV7-2 to TRBJ1-5; weak D call: TRBD1 (5 bases). The germline V and J ends were trimmed by 7 bases and 5 bases, with 15 bases remaining between them. CDR3 length: 14 amino acids. CDR1 and CDR2 (germline): SGHTA, FQGNSA. The CDR3 loop reads CASTSDSRHQPQHF. The CDR3 DNA follows: TGTGCCAGCACCTCAGACAGTAGGCATCAGCCCCAGCATTTT.

This clonotype was observed a few times. The chain couples TRBV20-1 to TRBJ1-2; perhaps TRBD1 as D (6 bases). With 4 bases removed from V and 5 bases from J, the gap between germline ends came to 14 bases. This CDR3 has 13 residues. Germline V gene data show CDR1 as DFQATT and CDR2 as SNEGSKA (reference sequence). The CDR3 reads CSAIGGAQYGYTF. The CDR3 nucleotides read TGCAGTGCTATAGGGGGGGCGCAGTATGGCTACACCTTC.

The chain has TRBV12-5 and TRBJ2-1, with TRBD2 matching over 10 bases. Germline V gives CDR1 LGHNT, CDR2 FRNRAP. The CDR3 covers 17 residues. V lost 6 bases and J lost 7; bases outside the gene matches: 15. In DNA form, the CDR3 reads TGTGCTAGTGGATCTCTGACTAGCGGGTTGGGGGGGAATGAGCAGTTCTTC. This codes for CASGSLTSGLGGNEQFF.